These 13 T cell receptor beta chains came from one sample sequenced in a study of CD8 T cells in ankylosing spondylitis (dated by TCRdb to 2016 to 2017). Library method: 5' RACE. This sample was sequenced with an Illumina HiSeq 2500. TCRdb passed the public sequencing reads through fastp at Q25 and MiXCR, retaining productive beta sequences. Here each entry gathers all rows of one CDR3 protein and keeps the most common genes and DNA. The sample records 350,000 or so distinct CDR3 sequences, 14% to 15% of which are singletons. Around 1% of the sample comes from the top ten. Sequenced: blood, either unsorted or a sorted T cell fraction (not recorded which). These TCRs come from a male donor with ankylosing spondylitis or in good health (not recorded which).

The gene calls are TRBV4-1 and TRBJ2-1; weak D call: TRBD2 (6 bases). The CDR3 is made up of 16 amino acids. Trimming cost V 0 bases and J 3 bases, with 12 bases left between them. Germline V gene data show CDR1 as MGHRA and CDR2 as YSYEKL. The CDR3 region is CASSQDVRGSYNEQFF. In DNA form, the CDR3 reads TGCGCCAGCAGCCAAGATGTTCGGGGGAGCTACAATGAGCAGTTCTTC.

This clonotype was counted between two and nine times. The rearrangement links TRBV27 to TRBJ2-7; the match to TRBD1 covers 8 bases. J was trimmed by 4 bases and V by 4 bases; bases with no gene match: 3. The CDR3 sequence is 13 residues long. The germline V gene encodes CDR1 MNHEY and CDR2 SMNVEV (reference sequence). The CDR3, as DNA: TGTGCCAGCAGTTCGGACAGGGATTACGAGCAGTACTTC. Translated, it gives CASSSDRDYEQYF.

This clonotype showed up just a few times. The chain carries TRBV12-3 or TRBV12-4 and TRBJ2-2; D is unclear. The V and J ends lost 6 bases and 5 bases respectively, with 10 bases between them. The CDR3 is 13 residues long. The CDR3 bases are TGTGCCAGCAGGGGGAAAGAGACCGGGGAGCTGTTTTTT. It is translated as CASRGKETGELFF.

This chain joins TRBV5-5 and TRBJ2-3; D is undetermined. Trimming pared 1 base from V and 2 bases from J, leaving 5 bases between. The CDR3 contains 13 residues. Per the germline V gene, CDR1 is SGHKS and CDR2 is YYEKEE (reference sequence). DNA of the CDR3: TGTGCCAGCAGCTTGTTGCTCACAGATACGCAGTATTTT. Translating gives CASSLLLTDTQYF.

Comment on this clonotype: No conserved phenylalanine or tryptophan ends this CDR3, so it is likely a read error. The chain employs TRBV2 and TRBJ1-2, with 7 positions matching TRBD1. The ends lost 10 bases at V and 2 bases at J; junction bases unmatched: 4. CDR3 size: 12 residues. CDR1 is SNHLY, CDR2 FYNNEI, per germline. CDR3 coding DNA: TGTGCCACAGAGACAGGGAACTATGGCTACACCTCC. Translating gives CATETGNYGYTS.

This clonotype was observed a handful of times. This rearrangement joins TRBV6-1 to TRBJ2-3; the D is unclear. Per the germline V gene, CDR1 is MNHNS and CDR2 is SASEGT. V was clipped by 5 bases and J by 5 bases, with 11 bases between them. CDR3 length: 13 residues. The CDR3 DNA reads as TGTGCCAGCAGTCCCCGGACCAGAGATACGCAGTATTTT. Translation gives CASSPRTRDTQYF.

This clonotype appeared a few times. J is TRBJ2-2 and V is TRBV11-3, with TRBD1 matching 7 bases. With 2 bases clipped from V and 6 bases from J, the junction kept 3 bases outside the gene matches. The CDR3 loop spans 14 amino acids. Germline loops: CDR1 SGHNT, CDR2 YENEEA. In DNA form, the CDR3 reads TGTGCCAGCAGCTTAACAGGGGCCCCCGGGGAGCTGTTTTTT. Translation gives CASSLTGAPGELFF.

The chain employs TRBV27 and TRBJ2-2; 7 bases agree with TRBD2. CDR3 size: 17 residues. Germline V gives CDR1 MNHEY, CDR2 SMNVEV (reference sequence). Trimming at V came to 0 bases and at J to 4 bases, leaving 8 bases not matched to a gene. For the CDR3, the DNA is TGTGCCAGCAGTTTATCCTCTGGGTGGGAGGGCACCGGGGAGCTGTTTTTT. This codes for CASSLSSGWEGTGELFF.

This clonotype showed up just a few times. V usage is TRBV11-2 and J usage is TRBJ2-5; D is ambiguous. Germline assignment: CDR1 SGHAT and CDR2 FQNNGV. V was pared by 5 bases and J by 1 base, with 11 bases between. CDR3 length: 14 residues. CDR3 sequence reads: CASSLRLTQETQYF. The CDR3 DNA sequence: TGTGCCAGCAGCCTCAGGCTGACCCAAGAGACCCAGTACTTC.

This clonotype was found a few times. The V call is TRBV3-1, the J call TRBJ1-5; D is unresolved. The CDR3 is 17 residues long. The germline V gene has CDR1 LGHDT and CDR2 YNNKEL (reference sequence). V dropped 5 bases and J dropped 6 bases, with 23 bases sitting between them. The CDR3 DNA is TGTGCCAGCAGCGTACCGCGGGATAGGGCGCGGGGTCAGCCCCAGCATTTT. It translates to CASSVPRDRARGQPQHF.

In this sample, this clonotype turned up a few times. J is TRBJ2-3 and V is TRBV6-5; D is ambiguous. V was shortened by 4 bases and J by 4 bases, with 12 bases between the two germline ends. The CDR3 runs 14 residues. Germline V gene lookup returns CDR1 MNHEY and CDR2 SVGAGI. CDR3 protein: CASSFTASSDTQYF. CDR3 nucleotides: TGTGCCAGCAGTTTCACGGCCTCTTCAGATACGCAGTATTTT.

The CDR3 region is CASRPGLAGNEQYF. The CDR3 DNA reads TGTGCCAGCAGACCCGGACTAGCGGGTAACGAGCAGTACTTC. This chain links TRBV9 with TRBJ2-7; 11 positions agree with TRBD2. J was trimmed by 5 bases and V by 5 bases; bases with no gene match: 6. The CDR3 is 14 residues long. CDR1 is SGDLS, CDR2 YYNGEE, per germline.

This clonotype was seen once. CDR3 region: CASSLAPGLPGELFF. The CDR3 DNA reads as TGCGCCAGCAGCTTGGCTCCGGGCCTCCCCGGGGAGCTGTTTTTT. The chain combines TRBV5-1 with TRBJ2-2; D not resolved. Germline assignment: CDR1 SGHRS and CDR2 YFSETQ. Trimming stripped 0 bases from V and 6 bases from J, with 12 bases between. The CDR3 loop spans 15 amino acids.